This paragraph reports one TCR beta chain. This receptor's antigen is unknown. There are no base qualities to consult, and no much larger clone falls within one base. Preparation of the library involved PCR. The run used an Illumina HiSeq 2500. TCR libraries were prepared with molecular barcoding, using unique molecular identifiers to normalize TCRbeta repertoire quantification. TCRdb ran its own pipeline on the public reads, namely fastp trimming at Q25 and MiXCR clone calling, and kept in-frame beta chains. Each entry is one CDR3 protein sequence, shown with its most common DNA and genes. Present in this sample are 400,000 to 500,000 distinct CDR3 sequences, 11% of which were seen just once. The ten largest make up approximately 5% of the sample. These data are taken from a study of T-cell reconstitution after alpha-beta-depleted transplantation in children (TCRdb year 2016). About the study as a whole: Using TCR repertoire profiling, the study quantitatively followed how T-cell immune reconstitution unfolded in children after TCRalphabeta/CD19-depleted allogeneic hematopoietic cell transplantation.

V and J are truncated by 3 bases and 2 bases respectively, leaving an intervening sequence of 10 bases. The CDR3 covers 14 residues, taking in both the cysteine and the phenylalanine. The only DNA kept is the CDR3, 42 bases in frame from the first base. The material was PBMCs from the stem cell graft donor, obtained from the stem cell graft. This sequence was found in a human donor who donated a stem cell graft to a child with acute myeloid leukemia. This chain is built from TRBV12-3 or TRBV12-4 and TRBJ2-5; D gene: possibly TRBD2, on 5 matching bases. In nucleotide form, the sequence is TGTGCCAGCAGTTTGCGGGCGACTCAAGAGACCCAGTACTTC. Its coded protein is CASSLRATQETQYF.